Presented here are 29 T cell receptor beta chains from one specimen sequenced in a study of cytomegalovirus exposure and HLA in healthy donors. It was with 60 Vbeta and 13 Jbeta primers that the PCR ran. Sequencing used immunoSEQ multiplex PCR; TCRdb keeps in-frame clones, though not all of them. The data contain roughly 61,000 clones, about 84% of them singletons. Sequenced input: PBMCs. These receptors came from a male donor in good health and CMV-seronegative.

This rearrangement joins TRBV7-3 to TRBJ1-6; D possibly corresponds to TRBD1 (6 bases). The V gene lost 2 bases and the J gene lost 7 bases, with 9 bases spanning the gap. Germline V gene lookup returns CDR1 SGHTA and CDR2 FQGTGA. This CDR3 spans 14 amino acids. CDR3 amino acids: CASSLFRGNSPLHF. CDR3 sequence (DNA): TGTGCCAGCAGCTTATTCAGGGGAAATTCACCCCTCCACTTT.

This clone was observed a handful of times. V usage is TRBV5-6 and J usage is TRBJ2-5; 16 nucleotides line up with TRBD2. From germline, CDR1 is SGHDT and CDR2 YYEEEE. V gave up 4 bases and J gave up 1 base; unmatched junction bases: 7. CDR3 size: 18 residues. The DNA of the CDR3 is TGTGCCAGCAGCGCGGGACTAGCGGGGGGGCTCATCCAAGAGACCCAGTACTTC. Encoded protein: CASSAGLAGGLIQETQYF. The full variable domain, its missing parts supplied by reference TRBV5-6 and TRBJ2-5, is DAGVTQSPTHLIKTRGQQVTLRCSPKSGHDTVSWYQQALGQGPQFIFQYYEEEERQRGNFPDRFSGHQFPNYSSELNVNALLLGDSALYLCASSAGLAGGLIQETQYFGPGTRLLVL.

The chain combines TRBV18 with TRBJ1-5; 10 bases are shared with TRBD1. V lost 4 bases, J lost 1 base, and 7 bases stayed unmatched. The CDR3 has 17 residues. CDR1 is KGHSH and CDR2 is LQKENI in the germline V gene. CDR3 in amino acids: CASSLAGTGVSNQPQHF. As DNA, the CDR3 is TGTGCCAGCTCACTCGCCGGGACAGGGGTCAGCAATCAGCCCCAGCATTTT.

This clone showed up just once. The chain combines TRBV15 with TRBJ2-5, with D possibly matching TRBD1 (6 bases). The J call is in doubt because the DNA end fits TRBJ2-7 better. The CDR3 contains 16 residues. The germline gives CDR1 LNHNV, CDR2 YYDKDF (reference sequence). CDR3 loop: CATSRGAFDSSYEQYF. The CDR3 DNA reads TGTGCCACCAGCAGGGGGGCTTTTGACAGTTCCTACGAGCAGTACTTC.

This clone has a handful of counts. This sequence joins TRBV7-2 and TRBJ1-3; perhaps TRBD1 as D (5 bases). Trimming left V 1 base short and J 5 bases short, with 12 bases between. Per the germline V gene, CDR1 is SGHTA and CDR2 is FQGNSA. The CDR3 extends over 15 amino acids. The CDR3 DNA is TGTGCCAGCAGCTTAGATCGGAGGGGTAGAAACACCATATATTTT. It translates to CASSLDRRGRNTIYF.

The chain joins TRBV19 to TRBJ2-1; 11 nucleotides match TRBD2. Germline values: CDR1 LNHDA, CDR2 SQIVND (reference sequence). The J segment lost 4 bases and the V segment lost 0 bases, leaving 11 bases of the junction unmatched. The CDR3 contains 19 residues. CDR3: CASSIDQATSGGFYNEQFF. The CDR3 DNA reads TGTGCCAGTAGTATAGATCAGGCAACTAGCGGGGGTTTTTACAATGAGCAGTTCTTC.

In this sample, this clone turned up a few times. The chain links TRBV9 to TRBJ1-5; 10 nucleotides align to TRBD1. Germline CDR1 reads SGDLS; CDR2 reads YYNGEE. The CDR3 contains 17 residues. After removal of 0 bases from V and 2 bases from J, the junction contained 5 bases not matched to a gene. Here the CDR3 DNA reads TGTGCCAGCAGCGTAGGGACAGGGGGTACCGGCAATCAGCCCCAGCATTTT. It yields the protein CASSVGTGGTGNQPQHF. The full variable domain, in which reference TRBV9 and TRBJ1-5 provide the parts outside the CDR3, is DSGVTQTPKHLITATGQRVTLRCSPRSGDLSVYWYQQSLDQGLQFLIQYYNGEERAKGNILERFSAQQFPDLHSELNLSSLELGDSALYFCASSVGTGGTGNQPQHFGDGTRLSIL.

This sequence joins TRBV14 and TRBJ2-1, with 11 bases aligning to TRBD2. The trim removed 0 bases at V and 7 bases at J, leaving 8 bases unmatched. The germline V gene encodes CDR1 SGHDN and CDR2 FVKESK. This CDR3 comprises 17 residues. The CDR3, as DNA: TGTGCCAGCAGCCAAGAGGTAGCGGGGGGGCCCAGGAATGAGCAGTTCTTC. This sequence encodes CASSQEVAGGPRNEQFF.

This clone was seen more than once but under ten times. This chain links TRBV10-3 with TRBJ2-3; 7 nucleotides align to TRBD1. Germline V gene sequence: CDR1 ENHRY, CDR2 SYGVKD. CDR3 size: 14 residues. Germline trimming cut 3 bases from V and 1 base from J; bases unmatched to any gene: 1. The CDR3 reads CAISDGTGTDTQYF. In DNA form, the CDR3 reads TGTGCCATCAGTGACGGGACAGGCACAGATACGCAGTATTTT.

The chain combines TRBV5-4 with TRBJ1-3, with 8 bases matching TRBD1. This CDR3 comprises 16 residues. V was clipped by 2 bases and J by 4 bases; unmatched bases: 8. The germline CDR1 and CDR2 sequences are SGHNT and YYREEE (reference sequence). The CDR3 loop reads CASSFRTGRGGNTIYF. The CDR3 coding sequence is TGTGCCAGCAGCTTTCGGACAGGGAGGGGCGGAAACACCATATATTTT.

This chain joins TRBV15 and TRBJ1-1; TRBD1 might be the D (6 bases). Germline V gene lookup returns CDR1 LNHNV and CDR2 YYDKDF (reference sequence). V was pared by 4 bases and J by 1 base, with 10 bases between. There are 14 residues in the CDR3. The CDR3 region has the DNA TGTGCCACCAGCATGGAGGACAGGAACACTGAAGCTTTCTTT. Encoded protein: CATSMEDRNTEAFF.

The rearrangement links TRBV30 to TRBJ1-1; the match to TRBD1 covers 7 bases. The CDR3 has 13 residues. V dropped 4 bases and J dropped 3; count of bases not matched to a gene: 5. Germline lookup yields CDR1 GTSNPN and CDR2 SVGIG (reference sequence). CDR3 bases: TGTGCCTGGATCGGGACAGCCTACACTGAAGCTTTCTTT. This gives the protein CAWIGTAYTEAFF.

The chain links TRBV27 to TRBJ1-1, with D maybe TRBD1 (6 bases). The CDR3 runs to 14 residues. The V end lost 8 bases, the J end lost 4 bases, and 17 bases lay between the germline ends. Germline loops: CDR1 MNHEY, CDR2 SMNVEV (reference sequence). The CDR3, as DNA: TGTGCCAGCCTCCCGCAGGGGCTAGGCACTGAAGCTTTCTTT. This encodes CASLPQGLGTEAFF.

CDR3 amino acids: CASSDEGAWADTQYF. The CDR3 region has the DNA TGTGCCAGCAGTGATGAGGGAGCCTGGGCAGATACGCAGTATTTT. The chain employs TRBV2 and TRBJ2-3; D perhaps matches TRBD2 (5 bases). The CDR3 covers 15 residues. The germline CDR1 and CDR2 sequences are SNHLY and FYNNEI. The V end was cut by 3 bases, the J end by 4 bases, with 14 bases between.

The rearrangement joins TRBV11-2 to TRBJ1-6; 11 bases agree with TRBD1. The CDR3 runs 18 residues. Germline trimming cut 0 bases from V and 1 base from J; bases unmatched to any gene: 2. CDR1 is SGHAT and CDR2 is FQNNGV in the germline V gene. In DNA, the CDR3 is TGTGCCAGCAGCTTAGACCGGGACAGGGGGTCCTATAATTCACCCCTCCACTTT. It codes for CASSLDRDRGSYNSPLHF.

The CDR3 bases are TGTGCCACCAGCAGAGATCAGTGGGCCCTTACAGGGATCGGTCAAGAGACCCAGTACTTC. Encoded protein: CATSRDQWALTGIGQETQYF. V is TRBV15 and J is TRBJ2-5, with a weak D call TRBD1 (6 bases). Looked up from germline, CDR1 is LNHNV and CDR2 is YYDKDF (reference sequence). V lost 0 bases and J lost 2, with 25 bases in between. The CDR3 runs 20 residues. Combining the CDR3 with reference TRBV15 and TRBJ2-5 gives the whole variable domain DAMVIQNPRYQVTQFGKPVTLSCSQTLNHNVMYWYQQKSSQAPKLLFHYYDKDFNNEADTPDNFQSRRPNTSFCFLDIRSPGLGDTAMYLCATSRDQWALTGIGQETQYFGPGTRLLVL.

J is TRBJ2-4 and V is TRBV4-3; perhaps TRBD1 as D (5 bases). This CDR3 has 17 residues. Germline loops: CDR1 LGHNA, CDR2 YSLEER. Trimming shortened V by 0 bases and J by 6 bases, and 18 bases separated the two germline ends. CDR3 sequence reads: CASSQEVGRVVGNIQYF. The CDR3 coding sequence is TGCGCCAGCAGCCAAGAAGTGGGCAGGGTGGTCGGAAACATTCAGTACTTC.

The table lists this clone with a few counts. The genes are TRBV4-1 and TRBJ2-7, with 8 bases lining up with TRBD1. Germline CDR1 and CDR2: MGHRA and YSYEKL. V gave up 2 bases and J gave up 3 bases; unmatched junction bases: 6. This CDR3 is built from 15 residues. The DNA of the CDR3 is TGCGCCAGCAGCCAACGGACAGGGCTAGGCTACGAGCAGTACTTC. Residues: CASSQRTGLGYEQYF.

The V gene is TRBV4-3, the J gene TRBJ2-7; a weak D match, TRBD1 (6 bases). Germline assignment: CDR1 LGHNA and CDR2 YSLEER. The CDR3 has 15 amino acids. The germline V and J ends were trimmed by 1 base and 0 bases, with 10 bases remaining between them. CDR3: CASSQGTASSYEQYF. CDR3 sequence (DNA): TGCGCCAGCAGCCAAGGGACAGCCAGCTCCTACGAGCAGTACTTC.

V and J are TRBV2 and TRBJ1-2; no clear D gene. V dropped 0 bases and J dropped 4 bases, with 9 bases sitting between them. From germline, CDR1 is SNHLY and CDR2 FYNNEI. The CDR3 runs to 14 residues. The CDR3 loop is CASSEARGLYGYTF. CDR3 sequence (DNA): TGTGCCAGCAGTGAAGCTAGAGGGCTCTATGGCTACACCTTC.

The count of this clone is one. The DNA of the CDR3 is TGCAGCGTTGGAAAGGGGGTGGGGACCGGGGAGCTGTTTTTT. Its translation is CSVGKGVGTGELFF. V gene TRBV29-1 combines with J gene TRBJ2-2, with D tentatively TRBD1 (6 bases). Germline values: CDR1 SQVTM, CDR2 ANQGSEA. This CDR3 region has 14 residues. Trimming shortened V by 4 bases and J by 5 bases, and 14 bases separated the two germline ends.

In nucleotides, the CDR3 is TGTGCCAGCAGCTTAGCGGGGGCAGAGACCCAGTACTTC. Its translation: CASSLAGAETQYF. V gene TRBV7-2 combines with J gene TRBJ2-5, with D maybe TRBD1 (6 bases). This CDR3 is built from 13 residues. Germline V gene sequence: CDR1 SGHTA, CDR2 FQGNSA. Trimming removed 0 bases from V and 4 bases from J, with 6 bases in between. The full variable domain, its missing parts supplied by reference TRBV7-2 and TRBJ2-5, is GAGVSQSPSNKVTEKGKDVELRCDPISGHTALYWYRQSLGQGLEFLIYFQGNSAPDKSGLPSDRFSAERTGGSVSTLTIQRTQQEDSAVYLCASSLAGAETQYFGPGTRLLVL.

The gene calls are TRBV7-2 and TRBJ2-3, with TRBD2 identical over 9 bases. V was pared by 3 bases and J by 3 bases, with 13 bases of the junction left unmatched. This CDR3 region has 18 residues. CDR1 is SGHTA, CDR2 FQGNSA, per germline. The CDR3 loop is CASSFREASGGSTDTQYF. CDR3 DNA sequence: TGTGCCAGCAGCTTTAGGGAGGCAAGCGGGGGGAGTACAGATACGCAGTATTTT.

This clone was found once. The chain carries TRBV30 and TRBJ1-6; TRBD1 matches 7 bases. CDR1 and CDR2 from the germline V gene are GTSNPN and SVGIG (reference sequence). J lost 1 base, V lost 5 bases, and 2 bases had no gene match. CDR3 length equals 14 residues. This CDR3 reads CAWQGVSYNSPLHF. For the CDR3, the DNA is TGTGCCTGGCAGGGGGTTTCCTATAATTCACCCCTCCACTTT.

This clone was recorded only once. The genes are TRBV6-5 and TRBJ1-2, with D possibly matching TRBD1 (6 bases). Between the trimmed V and J ends, which lost 0 bases and 2 bases, there was a span of 10 bases. The CDR3 totals 15 residues. The V gene's germline CDR1 is MNHEY and CDR2 SVGAGI. This CDR3 is CASSYSRGRNYGYTF. The CDR3, as DNA: TGTGCCAGCAGTTACTCGCGGGGGCGGAACTATGGCTACACCTTC.

This clone has only a few counts. This chain connects TRBV11-3 to TRBJ2-1; 9 bases map to TRBD1. The CDR3 is 15 residues long. The ends lost 5 bases at V and 10 bases at J; junction bases unmatched: 12. Germline V gene sequence: CDR1 SGHNT, CDR2 YENEEA. DNA for the CDR3: TGTGCCAGCAGCCCCCGGACAGGGGCTTTAGGGGAGCAGTTCTTC. This sequence encodes CASSPRTGALGEQFF.

This clone appeared a single time. DNA for the CDR3: TGCAGCGTTGAAGATCGACCGGGTGTTCAGTACTTC. Translated: CSVEDRPGVQYF. The chain employs TRBV29-1 and TRBJ2-4; D is ambiguous. This CDR3 region has 12 residues. CDR1 is SQVTM and CDR2 is ANQGSEA in the germline V gene. V lost 0 bases, J lost 11 bases, and 11 bases lay in between.

CDR3 sequence reads: CSVPIGPGMNTEAFF. The DNA for the CDR3 is TGCAGCGTCCCGATCGGTCCAGGGATGAACACTGAAGCTTTCTTT. This rearrangement joins TRBV29-1 to TRBJ1-1; TRBD1 is a possible D gene (5 bases). The CDR3 is 15 amino acids. Per the germline V gene, CDR1 is SQVTM and CDR2 is ANQGSEA. Trimming removed 6 bases at V and 0 bases at J, with 17 bases between.

This rearrangement joins TRBV27 to TRBJ1-6, with 7 bases identical to TRBD1. This CDR3 has 14 amino acids. CDR1 and CDR2 (germline): MNHEY, SMNVEV (reference sequence). V lost 2 bases, J lost 9 bases, and 4 bases stayed unmatched. CDR3 amino acids: CASSLTTGISPLHF. The DNA of the CDR3 is TGTGCCAGCAGTTTAACGACAGGGATTTCACCCCTCCACTTT.